The clone carrying this T cell receptor (beta chain) occurred a few times. The antigen is undetermined. These data originate in a study of T-cell memory formation after mild COVID-19. TCRdb re-called the 5' RACE reads with MiXCR, one entry per CDR3 protein. Of 160,000 or so distinct CDR3 sequences listed, about a third are singletons. V shed 2 bases and J 3 bases; nucleotides not matched to a gene: 20. The CDR3 spans 19 residues. Findings and caveats of the study: Researchers found some responding clones in pre-infection memory, a sign that cross-reactive memory joined.

The receptor was isolated from an adult woman who had mild COVID-19 (a few samples of this study predate the infection). Cell type and time point are not known. Sequencing was done on a sample of PBMCs or a T cell subset sorted from them (not recorded which). The chain couples TRBV5-7 to TRBJ2-7, with 7 bases matching TRBD1. TRBV5-7 belongs to the ORF category, with a function that is uncertain. The CDR3 nucleotides are TGTGCCAGCAGCTTTAAATGGCCAGGGGGAGACCCTCCTGTCTACGAGCAGTACTTC. It specifies CASSFKWPGGDPPVYEQYF.